The 2 T cell receptor beta chains presented below share a single source sample, sequenced in a study of blood T cell repertoires in COVID-19 (dated by TCRdb to the early 2020s). Preparation of the library involved the immunoSEQ multiplex PCR assay. The immuneACCESS repertoire file appears here via TCRdb, limited to in-frame rearrangements. These files lack a portion of the clones; in checked studies, under half of the deficit traces to unresolved V genes, and the cause of the others is not known. The sample table records 50,000 or so clones; 77% of these occur just once. The biggest ten clones account for around 20% of the sample. What was sequenced was peripheral blood. The source of these receptors is a human donor with active or convalescent COVID-19. The donor label of this sample is uncertain.

This clone has more than one count but fewer than ten. The chain recombines TRBV2 with TRBJ2-2, with TRBD2 identical over 8 bases. Losses at the gene ends were 4 bases for V and 4 bases for J; bases not matched to a gene: 8. The germline V gene has CDR1 SNHLY and CDR2 FYNNEI. The CDR3 sequence is 16 residues long. The DNA for the CDR3 is TGTGCCAGCAGTGCCGCGAGCGGGAGACCCACCGGGGAGCTGTTTTTT. Translation: CASSAASGRPTGELFF.

V and J are TRBV5-1 and TRBJ2-5, with 9 bases fitting TRBD1. The CDR3 consists of 14 residues. With 3 bases clipped from V and 5 bases from J, the junction kept 5 bases outside the gene matches. Looked up from germline, CDR1 is SGHRS and CDR2 is YFSETQ. The CDR3 here is CASSWGTGLETQYF. In DNA, the CDR3 is TGCGCCAGCAGCTGGGGGACAGGGTTGGAGACCCAGTACTTC.